This TCR beta chain stems from a study of blood T cell repertoires in COVID-19. Study-level background: Acute and convalescent COVID-19 samples came from the United States, Italy and Spain.

Germline V gene lookup returns CDR1 MNHEY and CDR2 SVGEGT. The CDR3 contains 15 residues. V dropped 5 bases and J dropped 8; count of bases not matched to a gene: 8. Original analysis: Reference gene primer amplification yielded estimated nucleated cell counts. TCRdb's copy holds only in-frame clones and misses some; the assay was immunoSEQ multiplex PCR. The DNA was the basis for D and trimming; V, J and clone size are from that table. There are around 260,000 clones in the sample; 75% to 90% occur only once, and approximately 2% lies in the top ten. Input material: peripheral blood. The chain recombines TRBV6-2 or TRBV6-3 with TRBJ1-6, with TRBD1 matching over 8 bases. This receptor was taken from a man in his thirties or forties with active or convalescent COVID-19. This CDR3 reads CASSILDRGDSPLHF. In DNA form, the CDR3 reads TGTGCCAGCAGTATACTCGACAGGGGAGATTCACCCCTCCACTTT.